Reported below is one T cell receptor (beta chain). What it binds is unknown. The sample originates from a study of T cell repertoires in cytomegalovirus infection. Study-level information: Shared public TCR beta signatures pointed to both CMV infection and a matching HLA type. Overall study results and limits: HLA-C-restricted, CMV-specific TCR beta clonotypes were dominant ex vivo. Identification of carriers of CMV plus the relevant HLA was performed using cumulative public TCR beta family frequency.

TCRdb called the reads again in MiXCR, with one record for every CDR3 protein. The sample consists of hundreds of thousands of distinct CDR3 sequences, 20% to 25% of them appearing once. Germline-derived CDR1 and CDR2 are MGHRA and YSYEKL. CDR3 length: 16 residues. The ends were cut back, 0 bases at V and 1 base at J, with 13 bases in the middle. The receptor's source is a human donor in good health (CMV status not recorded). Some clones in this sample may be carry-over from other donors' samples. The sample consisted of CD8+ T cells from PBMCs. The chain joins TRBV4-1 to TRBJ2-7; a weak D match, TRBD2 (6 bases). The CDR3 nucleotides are TGCGCCAGCAGCCAAGACGCGGGGAAGGGTTCCTACGAGCAGTACTTC. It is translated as CASSQDAGKGSYEQYF.